What follows is one T cell receptor beta chain and its context. What it binds is not known. This entry is derived from a study of T cell repertoires in cytomegalovirus infection. Study outcomes and limitations: Predominance within the ex vivo response was attributable to HLA-C-restricted CMV-specific TCR beta clonotypes. Identification of carriers of CMV plus the relevant HLA was performed using cumulative public TCR beta family frequency.

MiXCR, applied by TCRdb to the reads, yields one record per CDR3 protein. The table includes 200,000 to 300,000 distinct CDR3 sequences, 12% detected once. The CDR3 is 14 amino acids. Per germline, CDR1 SEHNR and CDR2 FQNEAQ (reference sequence). The ends were cut back, 8 bases at V and 1 base at J, with 13 bases in the middle. Input material: PBMCs. The V gene is TRBV7-9, the J gene TRBJ2-3; D uncertain. The sequence derives from a human donor in good health (CMV status not recorded). Some clones in this sample may be carry-over from other donors' samples. The CDR3 sequence is CASSPGVGTDTQYF. The CDR3 DNA sequence: TGTGCCAGCTCTCCCGGAGTCGGCACAGATACGCAGTATTTT. The full variable domain, its missing parts supplied by reference TRBV7-9 and TRBJ2-3, is DTGVSQNPRHKITKRGQNVTFRCDPISEHNRLYWYRQTLGQGPEFLTYFQNEAQLEKSRLLSDRFSAERPKGSFSTLEIQRTEQGDSAMYLCASSPGVGTDTQYFGPGTRLTVL.